This T cell receptor beta chain was captured by sequencing in a study of CXCR3-negative and CXCR3-positive naive CD8 T cells (dated by TCRdb to the late 2010s). Background on the whole study: In total, 130 million to 150 million TRB reads were obtained, or roughly 1.5 +/- 0.3 million reads per library. Data from under 12 donors, pooled across two independent experiments, went into the diversity and physicochemical repertoire analyses. For the TRBV-TRBJ cluster analysis, the naive subsets came from 5 or 6 donors, while the memory cells came from 3 donors.

Based on the germline V gene, the CDR1 and CDR2 sequences are SGHAT and FQNNGV. The CDR3 runs 14 residues from the cysteine to the phenylalanine. The DNA is unrecorded. With respect to this clonotype: Its specific antigen is unknown.

For every CD8+ T cell subset, a few hundred thousand cells were flow-sorted straight into RLT lysis buffer, and each subset was sorted in triplicate. To keep memory contaminants out, a stringent definition of naive CD8+ T cells was applied: CD45RO-CCR7+CD27+CD95-. Peripheral blood mononuclear cells were isolated from buffy coats by standard density gradient centrifugation. A FACSAria III was used to flow-sort naive CXCR3-negative and CXCR3-positive CD8+ T cells. An RNeasy Mini Kit was used to extract total RNA from the sorted cells. What the study reported, not specific to this receptor: Naive CXCR3-negative and CXCR3-positive cells from the same donor showed similar TRBV-TRBJ usage, whereas memory cells showed distinct patterns. Comparably high repertoire diversity was found in both naive subsets, whereas much lower repertoire diversity was found in memory CD8+ T cells. CXCR3 expression partially decreased after cryopreservation, so most assays used freshly isolated PBMCs. Because surface CD5, which is linked to self-reactivity in mice, was comparable between the naive subsets, TCR interaction strength was also inferred from TRB CDR3 physicochemical properties. TRB CDR3s from CXCR3-positive naive cells showed higher hydrophobicity (lower Kidera factor 4), lower energy, and higher strength and volume indices than CXCR3-negative naive cells.

TCRdb shows the sequencer as NextSeq 550. The Human TCR Profiling Kit (MiLaboratory) was used to make UMI-labeled 5' RACE TRB cDNA libraries. cDNA synthesis used the entire amount of extracted RNA, and PCR amplification then used the entire amount of cDNA produced. Libraries were prepared in parallel with an identical number of PCR cycles. On the study's bioinformatics: With a minimum of two reads required per UMI, MIGEC and MiXCR pulled out about 50,000 +/- 10,000 unique UMI-labeled TRB cDNA molecules from each library. An average of roughly 40,000 +/- 10,000 functional in-frame TRB CDR3 nucleotide clonotypes without stop codons was found per library. Diversity metrics, including normalized Shannon-Wiener and Chao1, were computed in VDJtools after downsampling to 5000 UMI-labeled TRB molecules per sample. VDJtools was used to calculate clonotype-size-weighted physicochemical properties of the central five CDR3 residues, namely interaction energy, strength, volume and Kidera factor 4. TCRdb reprocessed the reads and lists each CDR3 protein sequence as a single entry, with no DNA. The V and J calls come from TCRdb's annotation, not from the publication. The sample table includes about 120,000 distinct CDR3 sequences. In total, the top ten clones hold approximately 0.4% of the sample.

The receptor was derived from a human donor in good health. Some clones in this sample may be carry-over from other donors' samples. The sequenced sample was naive CXCR3+ CD8+ T cells from blood. This specimen's cell subset or site label, per the study, means: CD45RO-CCR7+CD27+CD95- naive CD8+ T cells expressing CXCR3 (TNR3+). The chain links TRBV11-2 with TRBJ1-1; the D gene TCRdb calls, TRBD1, cannot be checked with no DNA. The CDR3 here reads CASSSGQFNTEAFF.